These 14 T cell receptor beta chains came from one sample sequenced in a study of beta chain features in type 1 diabetes. All of the isolated RNA was reverse transcribed, so expressed TCRB transcripts were sequenced. Produced via immunoSEQ multiplex PCR; TCRdb's table is partial and in-frame only. The sample carries about half a million clones, roughly 11% recorded once. The specimen was naive CD4+ T cells from blood. These receptors came from a woman aged 18-30 years in good health.

V is TRBV6-6 and J is TRBJ2-3; 7 bases map to TRBD1. CDR1 and CDR2 from the germline V gene are MNHNY and SVGAGI (reference sequence). V lost 6 bases to trimming and J lost 1 base; unmatched junction nucleotides: 7. This CDR3 region has 15 residues. This CDR3 is CASSRDRVRTDTQYF. The CDR3 region has the DNA TGTGCCAGCAGCCGTGACAGGGTGCGCACAGATACGCAGTATTTT.

The rearrangement links TRBV29-1 to TRBJ2-1; a weak D match, TRBD1 (5 bases). Germline V gene lookup returns CDR1 SQVTM and CDR2 ANQGSEA. V gave up 7 bases and J gave up 9 bases, with 19 bases separating them. The CDR3 extends over 13 amino acids. The CDR3 sequence is CSGGMQGWGEQFF. Written as DNA, the CDR3 is TGCAGCGGGGGTATGCAGGGTTGGGGTGAGCAGTTCTTC.

This clone was seen a few times. V gene TRBV29-1 combines with J gene TRBJ1-1, with no clear D. The germline V gene has CDR1 SQVTM and CDR2 ANQGSEA. V lost 6 bases to trimming and J lost 0 bases, with 11 bases between them. The CDR3 length is 13 residues. CDR3 protein: CSVRRQLNTEAFF. The CDR3 DNA follows: TGCAGCGTCAGAAGGCAGCTGAACACTGAAGCTTTCTTT.

This clone showed up just a few times. The chain has TRBV28 and TRBJ1-1, with TRBD1 matching over 8 bases. This CDR3 is 16 amino acids long. Germline assignment: CDR1 MDHEN and CDR2 SYDVKM. V lost 3 bases, J lost 4 bases, and 10 bases stayed unmatched. CDR3 in DNA: TGTGCCAGCAGTTTTCCAAACTCAGGGGGCGCCACTGAAGCTTTCTTT. Translation gives CASSFPNSGGATEAFF.

This clone was observed a few times. At the DNA level, this CDR3 is encoded by other sequences in the same sample as well. The chain has TRBV9 and TRBJ2-2; D tentatively reads TRBD1 or TRBD2 (5 bases each). V was clipped by 0 bases and J by 5 bases, with 8 bases between them. The germline V gene encodes CDR1 SGDLS and CDR2 YYNGEE. CDR3 size: 14 residues. The CDR3 sequence: CASSVAGGTGELFF. The DNA for the CDR3 is TGTGCCAGCAGCGTAGCTGGGGGAACCGGGGAGCTGTTTTTT.

This clone has only a few counts. This chain connects TRBV6-6 to TRBJ2-7; no reliable D call. Germline V gene data show CDR1 as MNHNY and CDR2 as SVGAGI (reference sequence). The CDR3 totals 13 residues. Trimming took off 0 bases at V and 7 bases at J, with 10 bases between the two ends. The CDR3 nucleotides read TGTGCCAGCAGTTACTCCAGACTTGGGGAGCAGTACGTC. This gives the protein CASSYSRLGEQYV.

This clone was found a few times. The sample has other DNA sequences that encode this CDR3 too. The chain joins TRBV7-9 to TRBJ2-1; D is unresolved. Germline V gene data show CDR1 as SEHNR and CDR2 as FQNEAQ (reference sequence). Trimming shortened V by 3 bases and J by 0 bases, and 6 bases separated the two germline ends. CDR3 length equals 14 residues. The CDR3 region has the DNA TGTGCCAGCAGCTTGACAAGCTCCTACAATGAGCAGTTCTTC. This encodes CASSLTSSYNEQFF.

The chain employs TRBV28 and TRBJ2-1; tentative D call: TRBD1 (6 bases). Germline CDR1 and CDR2: MDHEN and SYDVKM. The CDR3 extends over 15 amino acids. V was cut by 2 bases and J by 8 bases, with 16 bases left in between. For the CDR3, the DNA is TGTGCCAGCAGTTTAGGGACAAATCCGAGGTATGAGCAGTTCTTC. Residues: CASSLGTNPRYEQFF.

This clone showed up just a few times. The V gene is TRBV7-2, the J gene TRBJ2-7; D not resolved. The CDR3 is 13 residues long. Trimming removed 2 bases from V and 5 bases from J, with 10 bases in between. The germline V gene encodes CDR1 SGHTA and CDR2 FQGNSA. CDR3 nucleotides: TGTGCCAGCAGCTTAAGGGCCAGCCACGAGCAGTACTTC. Protein: CASSLRASHEQYF. The full variable domain, with the rest looked up from reference TRBV7-2 and TRBJ2-7, is GAGVSQSPSNKVTEKGKDVELRCDPISGHTALYWYRQSLGQGLEFLIYFQGNSAPDKSGLPSDRFSAERTGGSVSTLTIQRTQQEDSAVYLCASSLRASHEQYFGPGTRLTVT.

This clone came up a few times. The chain joins TRBV7-3 to TRBJ2-1; D gene ambiguous. The V gene lost 1 base and the J gene lost 6 bases, with 4 bases spanning the gap. CDR3 length equals 12 residues. From germline, CDR1 is SGHTA and CDR2 FQGTGA. The CDR3 is CASSLMSNEQFF. The CDR3 bases are TGTGCCAGCAGCTTAATGTCCAATGAGCAGTTCTTC.

The chain recombines TRBV7-9 with TRBJ2-1, with 9 positions matching TRBD1. The CDR3 loop spans 15 amino acids. V gave up 5 bases and J gave up 9 bases; unmatched junction bases: 11. Per the germline V gene, CDR1 is SEHNR and CDR2 is FQNEAQ (reference sequence). DNA of the CDR3: TGTGCCAGCAGCCCACGGGACAGGGAGTGGGGTGAGCAGTTCTTC. Translated, it gives CASSPRDREWGEQFF.

This clone was detected a few times. The rearrangement uses TRBV18 and TRBJ2-3, with 7 bases aligning to TRBD2. Per the germline V gene, CDR1 is KGHSH and CDR2 is LQKENI. V was pared by 6 bases and J by 0 bases, with 6 bases of the junction left unmatched. This CDR3 is built from 15 residues. The chain's CDR3 is CASSPLGGSTDTQYF. The DNA of the CDR3 is TGTGCCAGCTCCCCTCTGGGGGGGAGCACAGATACGCAGTATTTT.

This clone occurred a few times. The chain recombines TRBV15 with TRBJ2-1; D gene unclear. This CDR3 comprises 14 residues. V was clipped by 0 bases and J by 12 bases, with 15 bases between them. Germline V gene data show CDR1 as LNHNV and CDR2 as YYDKDF (reference sequence). CDR3 amino acids: CATSRDQGGRAQFF. CDR3 coding DNA: TGTGCCACCAGCAGAGATCAAGGCGGACGGGCGCAGTTCTTC.

The gene calls are TRBV2 and TRBJ2-1; D is uncertain. CDR1 and CDR2 from the germline V gene are SNHLY and FYNNEI. CDR3 size: 12 residues. V was pared by 6 bases and J by 8 bases, with 11 bases between. The CDR3 here is CASRDDSDEQFF. DNA of the CDR3: TGTGCCAGCAGGGACGATTCCGATGAGCAGTTCTTC.